This T cell receptor (beta chain) was sequenced during a study of shared clonotypes between healthy human individuals. Study overall: CD4 naive and memory got three plates each, CD8 naive two, CD8 memory one.

With respect to this clone: Distinct nucleotide sequences in the sample also encode this CDR3.

TCRdb keeps only in-frame clones here, not all; method: immunoSEQ multiplex PCR. The table has under 700,000 clones, 85% to 95% seen once. This CDR3 comprises 13 residues. V gave up 4 bases and J gave up 5 bases; unmatched junction bases: 5. CDR1 SGDLS and CDR2 YYNGEE come from the germline V gene. Naivety among CD8 cells was defined by CD45RO negativity and positive CCR7 selection, thereby excluding terminally differentiated effector memory CD45RA+ cells. Everyone who donated was a Caucasian adult who lived in Nashville, Tennessee. The origin of this receptor is a woman in her 30s in good health. The V call is TRBV9, the J call TRBJ2-7; 8 bases match TRBD1. Material for sequencing was naive CD8+ T cells sorted from blood. DNA for the CDR3: TGTGCCAGCAGCCCAGGACAGGGCCACGAGCAGTACTTC. This translates into CASSPGQGHEQYF. Complete variable domain (other parts from reference TRBV9 and TRBJ2-7): DSGVTQTPKHLITATGQRVTLRCSPRSGDLSVYWYQQSLDQGLQFLIQYYNGEERAKGNILERFSAQQFPDLHSELNLSSLELGDSALYFCASSPGQGHEQYFGPGTRLTVT.